This T cell receptor beta chain came from a study of cytomegalovirus exposure and HLA in healthy donors. As for the study in general: HLA-typed donors contributed 80 million to 85 million unique TCRs, which were held in an early data release. Regarding the study as a whole: It was likely that a cluster of highly shared sequence variants was a sequencing artifact. Among immune exposure information, only CMV serostatus was available.

The PCR employed 60 Vbeta primers together with 13 Jbeta primers. Assay used: immunoSEQ multiplex PCR; TCRdb lists only in-frame clones, some missing. The profile shows around 91,000 clones, approximately 84% of them singletons. The germline gives CDR1 GTSNPN, CDR2 SVGIG (reference sequence). This CDR3 comprises 13 residues. V lost 4 bases and J lost 1, with 10 bases in between. The count of this clone is one. What it binds is not known. This sequence originates from a young man in good health and CMV-seronegative. Sequenced material: PBMCs. The rearrangement joins TRBV30 to TRBJ1-1; unclear D gene. The CDR3 region has the DNA TGTGCCTGGAATCGGGTCTCGAACACTGAAGCTTTCTTT. It is translated as CAWNRVSNTEAFF.